This passage covers 18 T cell receptor beta chains from one sample sequenced in a study of T cell responses to AZD1222 COVID-19 vaccine. This table comes from immunoSEQ multiplex PCR, and its TCRdb copy is limited to in-frame clones, with some not included. The repertoire holds tens of thousands of clones, around 85% seen once, with 26% in the top ten. The specimen was peripheral blood, collected 28 days after the second AZD1222 dose. The receptors shown here come from an adult who received the AZD1222 COVID-19 vaccine.

The chain couples TRBV30 to TRBJ1-1; possible D gene TRBD1, 6 bases. This CDR3 is 11 amino acids long. Germline CDR1 and CDR2: GTSNPN and SVGIG (reference sequence). The V end was cut by 5 bases, the J end by 4 bases, with 8 bases between. CDR3 in amino acids: CAWEGGTEAFF. The CDR3 DNA is TGTGCCTGGGAGGGGGGCACTGAAGCTTTCTTT.

The CDR3 region has the DNA TGTGCCATCAGTGTTCAGGCCAATAAGGGGGCTTTCTTT. Translating gives CAISVQANKGAFF. The rearrangement links TRBV10-3 to TRBJ1-1, with D possibly TRBD1 on 5 matching bases. Germline CDR1 ENHRY, CDR2 SYGVKD. With 4 bases removed from V and 11 bases from J, the gap between germline ends came to 17 bases. This CDR3 has 13 amino acids.

The chain links TRBV7-9 to TRBJ2-1; D is undetermined. The CDR3 runs 13 residues. The ends were cut back, 0 bases at V and 5 bases at J, with 5 bases in the middle. Germline V gives CDR1 SEHNR, CDR2 FQNEAQ (reference sequence). CDR3: CASSLALDNEQFF. For the CDR3, the DNA is TGTGCCAGCAGCTTAGCTTTGGACAATGAGCAGTTCTTC.

This clone was detected only once. The rearrangement links TRBV24-1 to TRBJ2-3, with a weak D call TRBD2 (7 bases). The CDR3 is made up of 15 amino acids. Per the germline V gene, CDR1 is KGHDR and CDR2 is SFDVKD. The V end lost 3 bases, the J end lost 4 bases, and 13 bases lay between the germline ends. CDR3 amino acids: CATSDKGEGSDTQYF. The CDR3 DNA reads as TGTGCCACCAGTGATAAGGGGGAGGGGTCAGATACGCAGTATTTT.

This clone was seen only once. The CDR3 sequence is CASAGLLNEKLFF. For the CDR3, the DNA is TGTGCCAGCGCCGGGTTACTTAATGAAAAACTGTTTTTT. The rearrangement joins TRBV2 to TRBJ1-4, with no clear D. CDR3 length: 13 residues. In germline, CDR1 is SNHLY, CDR2 FYNNEI. Between the trimmed V and J ends, which lost 8 bases and 4 bases, there was a span of 11 bases. Looking up the rest from reference TRBV2 and TRBJ1-4 gives the full variable domain: EPEVTQTPSHQVTQMGQEVILRCVPISNHLYFYWYRQILGQKVEFLVSFYNNEISEKSEIFDDQFSVERPDGSNFTLKIRSTKLEDSAMYFCASAGLLNEKLFFGSGTQLSVL.

This clone was seen just once. The chain couples TRBV5-4 to TRBJ1-1, with D possibly being TRBD1 (5 bases). CDR3 length: 14 amino acids. The V end was cut by 0 bases, the J end by 1 base, with 7 bases between. Germline CDR1 SGHNT, CDR2 YYREEE (reference sequence). CDR3 DNA: TGTGCCAGCAGCTTGGCTGGGGGGAACACTGAAGCTTTCTTT. Protein product: CASSLAGGNTEAFF.

The CDR3 nucleotides read TGTGCCAGCAGCCAACCTTCGCGTGGCTACGAGCAGTACTTC. Its translation is CASSQPSRGYEQYF. The genes are TRBV11-2 and TRBJ2-7; no clear D. Deletions cut 5 bases from V and 3 bases from J, with 14 bases between. Germline V CDR1 and CDR2: SGHAT, FQNNGV. The CDR3 sequence is 14 residues long.

The chain links TRBV5-4 to TRBJ2-5; no clear D. This CDR3 comprises 13 residues. Germline V CDR1 and CDR2: SGHNT, YYREEE (reference sequence). The germline V and J ends were trimmed by 0 bases and 5 bases, with 8 bases remaining between them. The CDR3 sequence is CASSLAGAETQYF. DNA for the CDR3: TGTGCCAGCAGCTTGGCGGGCGCTGAGACCCAGTACTTC.

This chain connects TRBV20-1 to TRBJ2-3, with a weak D call TRBD1 (6 bases). This CDR3 contains 10 residues. V lost 6 bases and J lost 10, with 11 bases in between. The germline V gene encodes CDR1 DFQATT and CDR2 SNEGSKA (reference sequence). CDR3 region: CSAKQGAQYF. DNA for the CDR3: TGCAGTGCCAAACAGGGTGCGCAGTATTTT.

The sample holds one count of this clone. The chain combines TRBV7-9 with TRBJ2-7, with D possibly being TRBD2 (6 bases). The germline V gene encodes CDR1 SEHNR and CDR2 FQNEAQ (reference sequence). V was trimmed by 5 bases and J by 0 bases, leaving 20 bases between them. The CDR3 runs 17 residues. CDR3 nucleotides: TGTGCCAGCAGCCCCCTCGGTCCGGGGAGGATCTCCTACGAGCAGTACTTC. Its protein product is CASSPLGPGRISYEQYF.

J is TRBJ2-7 and V is TRBV18, with D uncertain. Germline CDR1 reads KGHSH; CDR2 reads LQKENI. Trimming took 2 bases from V and 5 from J, leaving 13 bases between them. The CDR3 covers 14 residues. As DNA, the CDR3 is TGTGCCAGCTCACCAAAACAGTTTTTGGACGAGCAGTACTTC. This encodes CASSPKQFLDEQYF.

This clone is medium-sized within its sample. This rearrangement joins TRBV10-3 to TRBJ2-5, with 14 bases matching TRBD2. The germline V gene has CDR1 ENHRY and CDR2 SYGVKD. This CDR3 comprises 16 residues. Trimming took 6 bases from V and 5 from J; bases not matched to a gene: 8. This chain's CDR3 is CAISPGLAGVSETQYF. The CDR3 DNA reads TGTGCCATCAGCCCGGGACTAGCGGGAGTTTCGGAGACCCAGTACTTC.

Here the CDR3 reads CASTPRRGRSGNTIYF. The DNA for the CDR3 is TGTGCCAGTACCCCCCGGCGCGGGCGCTCTGGAAACACCATATATTTT. V gene TRBV19 combines with J gene TRBJ1-3; D gene ambiguous. CDR3 length: 16 amino acids. The V and J ends lost 7 bases and 0 bases respectively, with 16 bases between them. The V gene's germline CDR1 is LNHDA and CDR2 SQIVND (reference sequence).

V gene TRBV7-9 combines with J gene TRBJ2-7; D perhaps matches TRBD1 (5 bases). Germline CDR1 and CDR2: SEHNR and FQNEAQ (reference sequence). V lost 4 bases to trimming and J lost 6 bases, with 16 bases between them. The CDR3 is made up of 14 amino acids. This CDR3 is CASSSLKNRGEQYF. CDR3 coding DNA: TGTGCCAGCAGCTCCTTAAAAAATAGGGGCGAGCAGTACTTC.

V is TRBV18 and J is TRBJ2-7; 9 bases are a match to TRBD1. There are 15 residues in the CDR3. J lost 2 bases, V lost 3 bases, and 5 bases had no gene match. Germline V gives CDR1 KGHSH, CDR2 LQKENI. DNA for the CDR3: TGTGCCAGCTCACCCGGGACAGGGCCCACCTACGAGCAGTACTTC. Translating it yields CASSPGTGPTYEQYF.

V gene TRBV15 combines with J gene TRBJ2-2; D is possibly TRBD1 (6 bases). The CDR3 has 16 residues. Germline loops: CDR1 LNHNV, CDR2 YYDKDF (reference sequence). V lost 3 bases to trimming and J lost 6 bases, with 17 bases between them. DNA for the CDR3: TGTGCCACCAGCAGGGCTTCTGGGGGCGGGTCCGGGGAGCTGTTTTTT. Translated: CATSRASGGGSGELFF.

The V and J genes are TRBV7-9 and TRBJ2-7, with a possible D match to TRBD1 (6 bases). V was shortened by 4 bases and J by 2 bases, with 21 bases between the two germline ends. Germline CDR1 is SEHNR and CDR2 is FQNEAQ (reference sequence). The CDR3 extends over 17 amino acids. The DNA of the CDR3 is TGTGCCAGCAGCTCAAAGGCCCGCAGGGACAAGACCTACGAGCAGTACTTC. Protein sequence: CASSSKARRDKTYEQYF.

This chain connects TRBV7-2 to TRBJ1-4; no reliable D call. Germline V gene data show CDR1 as SGHTA and CDR2 as FQGNSA. The CDR3 runs to 16 residues. V gave up 2 bases and J gave up 2 bases, with 12 bases separating them. CDR3 DNA sequence: TGTGCCAGCAGCTTAAGTATGGCGGCGACTAATGAAAAACTGTTTTTT. It codes for CASSLSMAATNEKLFF.